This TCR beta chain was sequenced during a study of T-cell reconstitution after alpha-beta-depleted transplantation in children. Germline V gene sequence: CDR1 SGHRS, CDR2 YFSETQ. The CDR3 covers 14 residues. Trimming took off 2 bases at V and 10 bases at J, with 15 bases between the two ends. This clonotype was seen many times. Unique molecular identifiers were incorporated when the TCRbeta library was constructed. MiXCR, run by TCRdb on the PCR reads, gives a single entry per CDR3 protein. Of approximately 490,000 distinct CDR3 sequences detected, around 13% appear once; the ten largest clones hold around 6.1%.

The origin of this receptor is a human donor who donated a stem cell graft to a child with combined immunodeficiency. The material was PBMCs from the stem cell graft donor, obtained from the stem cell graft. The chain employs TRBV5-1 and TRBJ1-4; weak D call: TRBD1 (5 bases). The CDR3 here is CASSFLGGSGKLFF. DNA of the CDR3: TGCGCCAGCAGCTTCCTCGGGGGATCGGGAAAACTGTTTTTT.